What follows describes a single T cell receptor (beta chain). Its antigen is not identified. The sequence runs out 3 residues before the end of the CDR3; the remainder is reconstructed from the germline J gene. This entry comes from a study of Tregs in tolerant kidney transplant recipients. Method: immunoSEQ multiplex PCR; TCRdb's copy keeps in-frame clones and lacks some. The sample table includes around 15,000 clones. The germline gives CDR1 LNHDA, CDR2 SQIVND (reference sequence). Trimming at V came to 4 bases and at J to 4 bases, leaving 7 bases not matched to a gene. The CDR3 has 15 amino acids. Related graft donors supplied nonmyeloablative bone marrow transplants, and mixed chimerism was transient. Unstimulated regulatory T cells (CD4+CD25+CD127-), CD4+CD25- non-regulatory cells, CD4 and CD8 cells were FACS-sorted from thawed PBMCs. Whole-study results and caveats: No direct test of biological reproducibility was done here. Validation in larger populations is needed because few patients were studied.

This clonotype was sampled from a human patient who received a combined kidney and bone marrow transplant. Some of the T cells may derive from the graft donor. The chain is built from TRBV19 and TRBJ2-3; 8 bases agree with TRBD2. This specimen was CD4+ T cells from blood (PBMCs), taken 12 months after the transplant. CDR3 in amino acids: CASSRRTSTADTQYF. The sequenced part of the CDR3 DNA is TGTGCCAGTAGTAGGAGGACTAGCACCGCAGATACG.